This TCR beta chain emerged from a study of PD-1 blockade in classical Hodgkin lymphoma. Overall study findings and caveats: Sources of repertoire differences remain undefined, possibly disease activity or prior therapy. CD8+ TCR diversity did not rise significantly by C4D1, unlike CD4+.

Trimming cost V 7 bases and J 2 bases; bases outside gene matches: 12. CDR1 and CDR2 from the germline V gene are SGHNT and YYREEE (reference sequence). CDR3 length equals 18 residues. Concerning this clone: As yet, its antigen is unknown.

Time point: cycle 4 day 1 (C4D1), after more than 5 weeks of nivolumab. In every patient, relapse followed autologous stem cell transplantation, while exposure to brentuximab vedotin differed. Clones were sequenced by immunoSEQ multiplex PCR, and TCRdb holds only the in-frame ones, with some missing. Here the sample spans some 19,000 clones, about 84% being singletons. This chain uses TRBV5-4 with TRBJ2-7; TRBD2 aligns across 16 bases. This TCR was recovered from a human donor with classical Hodgkin lymphoma. Sequenced material: peripheral blood mononuclear cells (PBMCs), taken before the fourth cycle of nivolumab. CDR3 nucleotide sequence: TGTGCCAGCGGTCTATACGGGACTAGCGGGAGGGTCGCCTACGAGCAGTACTTC. Protein sequence: CASGLYGTSGRVAYEQYF. Looking up the rest from reference TRBV5-4 and TRBJ2-7 gives the full variable domain: ETGVTQSPTHLIKTRGQQVTLRCSSQSGHNTVSWYQQALGQGPQFIFQYYREEENGRGNFPPRFSGLQFPNYSSELNVNALELDDSALYLCASGLYGTSGRVAYEQYFGPGTRLTVT.